The clone carrying this T cell receptor beta chain is a singleton in its sample. The target antigen is unknown. This sample is drawn from a study of T cell responses to AZD1222 COVID-19 vaccine. Findings of the study overall: Without day 14 samples, only post-peak T cell repertoires were studied. It should be noted that donors were predominantly white British and more often female, and clonal diversity was possibly underestimated.

From germline, CDR1 is MGHDK and CDR2 SYGVNS. With 2 bases removed from V and 5 bases from J, the gap between germline ends came to 12 bases. The CDR3 length is 14 residues. Assay used: immunoSEQ multiplex PCR; TCRdb lists only in-frame clones, some missing. In the table there are about 64,000 clones, about 89% of which are singletons. This chain joins TRBV25-1 and TRBJ2-5; either TRBD1 or TRBD2 may fit D (5 bases each). Sequences were derived from peripheral blood, sampled 28 days after the second dose of the MenACWY control vaccine. The origin of this receptor is an adult who received the MenACWY meningococcal vaccine as a control. The CDR3 sequence is CASSEPRGDETQYF. In nucleotides, the CDR3 is TGTGCCAGCAGTGAACCCCGAGGGGACGAGACCCAGTACTTC.